This T cell receptor beta chain comes out of a study of shared clonotypes between healthy human individuals. On the study more broadly: Per-donor plates numbered three CD4 naive, three CD4 memory, two CD8 naive and one CD8 memory.

General observations from the study: The study sampled only blood, and tissue repertoires likely differ.

CDR3 length: 14 amino acids. CDR1 is SGHAT, CDR2 FQNNGV, per germline. J was trimmed by 7 bases and V by 3 bases; bases with no gene match: 6. Sorted subsets were amplified in replicate PCRs using around 200 ng DNA, about 30,000 T cell genomes. Sequencing used immunoSEQ multiplex PCR; TCRdb keeps in-frame clones, though not all of them. The sample lists about 1 million clones; 70% to 80% were seen once. This clone was found many times. Its antigen is unidentified. Within the sample, other DNA sequences also encode this same CDR3. The sequence was obtained from a man younger than 35 in good health. The sequencing input was memory CD4+ T cells sorted from blood. Subset indicated: CD45RA-negative fraction. The rearrangement uses TRBV11-2 and TRBJ1-2, with 9 bases fitting TRBD1. CDR3 in DNA: TGTGCCAGCAGCTTGGACAGGGGTGGGGTTGGCTACACCTTC. Translating it yields CASSLDRGGVGYTF.